The clone carrying this T cell receptor beta chain has only a few counts. The antigen is not known. Primers: 60 Vbeta forward and 13 Jbeta reverse. Clones were read by immunoSEQ multiplex PCR, and TCRdb kept only the in-frame ones, dropping some. The table records roughly 130,000 clones, approximately 8.7% of them present only once. The CDR3 spans 15 residues. CDR1 and CDR2 (germline): ENHRY, SYGVKD. The V and J ends lost 1 base and 3 bases, in that order; junction bases with no gene match: 5. The record originates from a study of cytomegalovirus exposure and HLA in healthy donors. Across the whole study: For the roughly 390 genotyped donors, 80% to 90% fell within the Caucasian-associated ancestry cluster.

Study-level results: A previous analysis found most TCR beta V segments productive roughly 90% or roughly 30% of the time.

The V gene is TRBV10-3, the J gene TRBJ2-7, with 8 bases lining up with TRBD2. The specimen sequenced was PBMCs. This clonotype was obtained from a man aged 40-49 years in good health and CMV-seronegative. The CDR3 coding sequence is TGTGCCATCAGTGAGTGGGTTAGCGGGGACTACGAGCAGTACTTC. It is translated as CAISEWVSGDYEQYF.